This T cell receptor (beta chain) came from a study of cytomegalovirus exposure and HLA in healthy donors. Unmatched junction bases numbered 10, after V lost 8 bases and J lost 6 bases. The CDR3 extends over 14 amino acids. Germline V gene data show CDR1 as LNHDA and CDR2 as SQIVND (reference sequence). About this clone itself: The antigen is unknown.

Notes on the study in general: Common viral pathogens seemed, in a later analysis, to connect with several of the most significant clusters. Reported results showed that the classifier diagnosed cytomegalovirus status with high specificity and sensitivity. Certain indistinguishable V segments, among them TRBV6-2 and TRBV6-3, were excluded.

A multiplex PCR was run with 60 Vbeta primers and 13 Jbeta primers. The protocol was immunoSEQ multiplex PCR, while the TCRdb copy is restricted to in-frame clones and leaves out a portion. The repertoire consists of under 150,000 clones, with 60% to 85% occurring once and the leading ten covering approximately 1.7%. The sequenced sample consisted of PBMCs. The V and J genes are TRBV19 and TRBJ1-1; 9 bases fit TRBD1. The origin of this receptor is a middle-aged woman in good health and CMV-seronegative. As DNA, the CDR3 is TGTGCCAGTCTCCGACTTGGGACAGGGTCTGAAGCTTTCTTT. The encoded protein is CASLRLGTGSEAFF. Full variable domain (remainder filled in from reference TRBV19 and TRBJ1-1): DGGITQSPKYLFRKEGQNVTLSCEQNLNHDAMYWYRQDPGQGLRLIYYSQIVNDFQKGDIAEGYSVSREKKESFPLTVTSAQKNPTAFYLCASLRLGTGSEAFFGQGTRLTVV.